These 25 T cell receptor beta chains originate from one sample sequenced in a study of T-cell reconstitution after alpha-beta-depleted transplantation in children. The TCRbeta library incorporated unique molecular identifiers. Each CDR3 protein is one row after TCRdb ran MiXCR on the PCR reads. Counted here are more than 500,000 distinct CDR3 sequences, more than 9.5% occurring once; the ten biggest clones make up 11% to 15%. The sample was PBMCs, mostly from graft donor cells, taken 180 days after TCRalphabeta/CD19-depleted stem cell transplant. The receptors stem from a female patient younger than 10 who had a stem cell transplant for aplastic anemia, so the T cells may come from the graft donor.

This clonotype was seen a few times. The chain uses TRBV15 and TRBJ1-4, with 7 bases that match TRBD1. The CDR3 is 17 amino acids. With V trimmed by 2 bases and J by 8 bases, 14 bases remained unmatched. CDR1 is LNHNV and CDR2 is YYDKDF in the germline V gene (reference sequence). DNA of the CDR3: TGTGCCACCAGCAGAACGACCTTACAGGGGATATCCGAAAAACTGTTTTTT. Amino acids: CATSRTTLQGISEKLFF.

The sample holds many counts of this clonotype. V usage is TRBV4-2 and J usage is TRBJ2-1; 8 nucleotides agree with TRBD2. The ends lost 3 bases at V and 5 bases at J; junction bases unmatched: 6. CDR3 length equals 15 residues. The germline gives CDR1 LGHNA, CDR2 YNFKEQ. The CDR3 DNA sequence: TGTGCCAGCAGCCACCGGGAGGGTAGCGACAATGAGCAGTTCTTC. Protein: CASSHREGSDNEQFF.

The chain recombines TRBV5-8 with TRBJ2-5; D might be TRBD1 (6 bases). The CDR3 runs to 14 residues. Germline CDR1 is SGHTS and CDR2 is YDEGEE. V lost 4 bases and J lost 5, with 15 bases in between. The CDR3 region is CASSPEGVEETQYF. CDR3 bases: TGTGCCAGCAGCCCTGAGGGGGTGGAGGAGACCCAGTACTTC.

The sample holds many counts of this clonotype. V usage is TRBV12-3 or TRBV12-4 and J usage is TRBJ1-1; D unclear. The CDR3 totals 13 residues. V was cut by 5 bases and J by 0 bases, with 7 bases left in between. CDR3 coding DNA: TGTGCCAGCAGTCCTCACTTGAACACTGAAGCTTTCTTT. This codes for CASSPHLNTEAFF.

This clonotype appeared many times. V usage is TRBV12-3 or TRBV12-4 and J usage is TRBJ2-2; the D gene could be TRBD1 or TRBD2 (5 bases each). CDR3 length equals 14 residues. Trimming removed 5 bases at V and 8 bases at J, with 15 bases between. In DNA form, the CDR3 reads TGTGCCAGCAGTCCGGGGCACACGTCGGGGGAGCTGTTTTTT. Translation gives CASSPGHTSGELFF.

The V call is TRBV18, the J call TRBJ2-3, with D perhaps TRBD1 (5 bases). The CDR3 has 15 residues. The germline V and J ends were trimmed by 8 bases and 3 bases, with 18 bases remaining between them. The germline gives CDR1 KGHSH, CDR2 LQKENI. The CDR3, as DNA: TGTGCCAGCCGGGCTAAAGGGGTTACGACAGATACGCAGTATTTT. Protein: CASRAKGVTTDTQYF.

This clonotype was observed a handful of times. The DNA for the CDR3 is TGTGCCAGCAGCCCACCAATCGGGGGGACGGGGACCTACGAGCAGTACTTC. It is translated as CASSPPIGGTGTYEQYF. J is TRBJ2-7 and V is TRBV7-9; 7 nucleotides align to TRBD2. V was clipped by 5 bases and J by 2 bases; unmatched bases: 15. This CDR3 has 17 amino acids. Germline lookup yields CDR1 SEHNR and CDR2 FQNEAQ (reference sequence).

The chain carries TRBV21-1 and TRBJ2-1; the D call TRBD1 from the table was never checked on the DNA. TRBV21-1 is a pseudogene segment. This CDR3 is built from 15 residues. The CDR3 loop is CASSKQGALWGEQFF. The CDR3 region has the DNA TGTGCCAGCAGCAAACAGGGGGCTCTCTGGGGTGAGCAGTTCTTC.

The genes are TRBV20-1 and TRBJ1-4; D gene unclear. This CDR3 is built from 14 residues. Trimming took 6 bases from V and 4 from J, leaving 15 bases between them. Germline V lookup: CDR1 DFQATT, CDR2 SNEGSKA (reference sequence). Written as DNA, the CDR3 is TGCAGTGCAATCAAGAGAAGAAGTAATGAAAAACTGTTTTTT. Translating gives CSAIKRRSNEKLFF.

This clonotype was seen more than once but under ten times. The chain has TRBV2 and TRBJ1-4; a weak D match, TRBD1 (5 bases). The CDR3 extends over 14 amino acids. Germline-derived CDR1 and CDR2 are SNHLY and FYNNEI. V was cut by 2 bases and J by 5 bases, with 9 bases left in between. The CDR3 loop is CASSERGANEKLFF. The CDR3 DNA reads TGTGCCAGCAGTGAAAGGGGAGCGAATGAAAAACTGTTTTTT.

This clonotype was counted a few times. The V and J genes are TRBV9 and TRBJ2-1, with D perhaps TRBD2 (6 bases). This CDR3 comprises 18 residues. Trimming stripped 0 bases from V and 10 bases from J, with 26 bases between. Germline V lookup: CDR1 SGDLS, CDR2 YYNGEE. The CDR3 loop reads CASSVGPYPSDPVAEQFF. CDR3 sequence (DNA): TGTGCCAGCAGCGTAGGCCCTTATCCTAGCGACCCGGTAGCCGAGCAGTTCTTC.

The V and J genes are TRBV11-2 and TRBJ2-2, with 14 bases matching TRBD2. Trimming took 5 bases from V and 1 from J; bases not matched to a gene: 9. Germline lookup yields CDR1 SGHAT and CDR2 FQNNGV. The CDR3 extends over 19 amino acids. Written as DNA, the CDR3 is TGTGCCAGCAGCCCGCCAGGGACTAGCGGGAGCCGGAACACCGGGGAGCTGTTTTTT. As protein: CASSPPGTSGSRNTGELFF.

This clonotype was seen a few times. CDR3 in amino acids: CASSQDWQGGTDTQYF. The CDR3 nucleotides are TGCGCCAGCAGCCAAGATTGGCAGGGTGGCACAGATACGCAGTATTTT. The J gene is TRBJ2-3, the V gene TRBV4-1, with D possibly matching TRBD1 (5 bases). The CDR3 consists of 16 residues. Germline-derived CDR1 and CDR2 are MGHRA and YSYEKL. With 0 bases removed from V and 1 base from J, the gap between germline ends came to 11 bases.

This clonotype was seen a few times. The V gene is TRBV12-3 or TRBV12-4, the J gene TRBJ1-3; D might be TRBD1 (5 bases). V was pared by 5 bases and J by 0 bases, with 11 bases between. The CDR3 loop spans 15 amino acids. CDR3 coding DNA: TGTGCCAGCAGTCGAGGGGCAACCTCTGGAAACACCATATATTTT. This sequence encodes CASSRGATSGNTIYF.

This chain uses TRBV29-1 with TRBJ2-1; a weak D match, TRBD2 (6 bases). The V gene's germline CDR1 is SQVTM and CDR2 ANQGSEA. Trimming shortened V by 4 bases and J by 1 base, and 14 bases separated the two germline ends. The length of the CDR3 is 15 residues. Written as DNA, the CDR3 is TGCAGCGTTGTCGCGGGAAGGGAGTCCTACAATGAGCAGTTCTTC. Protein product: CSVVAGRESYNEQFF.

The V gene is TRBV18, the J gene TRBJ2-4, with D perhaps being TRBD1 or TRBD2 (5 bases each). The CDR3 covers 15 residues. The germline V and J ends were trimmed by 2 bases and 1 base, with 9 bases remaining between them. Per germline, CDR1 KGHSH and CDR2 LQKENI. The DNA of the CDR3 is TGTGCCAGCTCACCATATGGGACGGCCAAAAACATTCAGTACTTC. This codes for CASSPYGTAKNIQYF.

In this sample, this clonotype turned up a few times. The V and J genes are TRBV24-1 and TRBJ2-2, with 7 bases matching TRBD2. Germline lookup yields CDR1 KGHDR and CDR2 SFDVKD. CDR3 size: 17 residues. Germline trimming cut 0 bases from V and 2 bases from J; bases unmatched to any gene: 5. In DNA form, the CDR3 reads TGTGCCACCAGTGATTTGGGCGGGAGAGGAAACACCGGGGAGCTGTTTTTT. Its translation: CATSDLGGRGNTGELFF.

This chain connects TRBV3-1 to TRBJ2-1; 12 bases are a match to TRBD2. The ends lost 2 bases at V and 8 bases at J; junction bases unmatched: 7. Germline V lookup: CDR1 LGHDT, CDR2 YNNKEL (reference sequence). There are 16 residues in the CDR3. Here the CDR3 reads CASSQLAGGPRDEQFF. The DNA for the CDR3 is TGTGCCAGCAGCCAACTAGCGGGAGGGCCTAGGGATGAGCAGTTCTTC.

In its sample, this clonotype was seen a few times. The rearrangement joins TRBV28 to TRBJ2-5; a possible D gene is TRBD1 (6 bases). The length of the CDR3 is 14 residues. Germline CDR1 and CDR2: MDHEN and SYDVKM. V lost 5 bases and J 2 bases, leaving 12 bases between the germline ends. Here the CDR3 reads CASSRGQNQETQYF. CDR3 nucleotides: TGTGCCAGCAGTCGTGGACAGAATCAAGAGACCCAGTACTTC.

This clonotype was observed a handful of times. This chain uses TRBV19 with TRBJ2-3; D is unresolved. V was trimmed by 5 bases and J by 5 bases, leaving 17 bases between them. The CDR3 runs 15 residues. CDR1 LNHDA and CDR2 SQIVND come from the germline V gene (reference sequence). The CDR3 loop is CASSSPPMAVDTQYF. The CDR3 coding sequence is TGTGCCAGTAGTTCACCTCCCATGGCGGTAGATACGCAGTATTTT.

The chain is built from TRBV27 and TRBJ2-6, with D unclear. This CDR3 is 17 amino acids long. Looked up from germline, CDR1 is MNHEY and CDR2 is SMNVEV (reference sequence). The V end lost 3 bases, the J end lost 0 bases, and 12 bases lay between the germline ends. The CDR3 DNA sequence: TGTGCCAGCAGTTTCTACGGACCAATCTCTGGGGCCAACGTCCTGACTTTC. It codes for CASSFYGPISGANVLTF.

This clonotype was picked up many times. This sequence joins TRBV29-1 and TRBJ2-3; D not certain. CDR3 length: 12 amino acids. V gave up 8 bases and J gave up 4 bases, with 13 bases separating them. Germline CDR1 and CDR2: SQVTM and ANQGSEA. CDR3 loop: CSFGPGPDTQYF. CDR3 nucleotide sequence: TGCAGCTTCGGACCAGGCCCAGATACGCAGTATTTT.

V usage is TRBV20-1 and J usage is TRBJ1-6, with TRBD1 matching 11 bases. Losses at the gene ends were 6 bases for V and 10 bases for J; bases not matched to a gene: 14. Germline assignment: CDR1 DFQATT and CDR2 SNEGSKA (reference sequence). The CDR3 consists of 16 residues. The CDR3 region has the DNA TGCAGTGCCAGTGGTTTCGGGGACAGGGGGATATCACCCCTCCACTTT. Its translation: CSASGFGDRGISPLHF.

The V call is TRBV7-9, the J call TRBJ2-5; TRBD2 aligns across 8 bases. Trimming cost V 5 bases and J 1 base; bases outside gene matches: 9. Germline lookup yields CDR1 SEHNR and CDR2 FQNEAQ (reference sequence). CDR3 length: 16 amino acids. DNA of the CDR3: TGTGCCAGCAGCCCCAGTGGACTAGCTACCCAAGAGACCCAGTACTTC. Translating it yields CASSPSGLATQETQYF.

This clonotype turned up a few times. V and J are TRBV20-1 and TRBJ1-2; D unclear. Germline V gene data show CDR1 as DFQATT and CDR2 as SNEGSKA (reference sequence). The CDR3 extends over 13 amino acids. The CDR3 DNA reads TGCAGGGCTGACGTGGAAACGTTTTATGGCTACACCTTC. This encodes CRADVETFYGYTF.